These 31 T cell receptor beta chains were all obtained from the same sample, sequenced in a study of blood T cell repertoires in COVID-19 (dated by TCRdb to about 2020). Library creation used the immunoSEQ multiplex PCR assay. Not all clones reach the TCRdb copy of this immuneACCESS table, which keeps in-frame sequences only. Checked studies attribute under half of the gap to unresolved V genes and leave the rest unexplained. Across this sample there are 180,000 or so clones, with around nine tenths seen only once. The ten largest clones take up 3.5% to 4.5% of the sample. Input material: peripheral blood. The receptors originated from a man aged 18 to 30 with active or convalescent COVID-19.

The chain employs TRBV7-2 and TRBJ2-1; a possible D gene is TRBD2 (5 bases). Germline V CDR1 and CDR2: SGHTA, FQGNSA. This CDR3 spans 14 amino acids. Between the trimmed V and J ends, which lost 1 base and 2 bases, there was a span of 6 bases. CDR3 sequence (DNA): TGTGCCAGCAGCTTAGACGGGACCTACAATGAGCAGTTCTTC. Its protein is CASSLDGTYNEQFF.

The CDR3 DNA reads as TGTGCCAGCAGTTTAAGGAGGAACACTGAAGCTTTCTTT. It specifies CASSLRRNTEAFF. This rearrangement joins TRBV12-3 or TRBV12-4 to TRBJ1-1; D not resolved. The germline V and J ends were trimmed by 2 bases and 1 base, with 5 bases remaining between them. The CDR3 sequence is 13 residues long.

The V and J genes are TRBV4-1 and TRBJ1-5, with 11 bases fitting TRBD1. With 3 bases clipped from V and 7 bases from J, the junction kept 5 bases outside the gene matches. Germline CDR1 is MGHRA and CDR2 is YSYEKL. This CDR3 has 15 amino acids. The CDR3 here is CASSHWTGGEQPQHF. CDR3 DNA: TGCGCCAGCAGCCATTGGACAGGGGGCGAACAGCCCCAGCATTTT.

The chain combines TRBV30 with TRBJ2-3; 7 nucleotides align to TRBD2. The length of the CDR3 is 15 residues. Germline trimming cut 0 bases from V and 0 bases from J; bases unmatched to any gene: 3. Looked up from germline, CDR1 is GTSNPN and CDR2 is SVGIG (reference sequence). In nucleotides, the CDR3 is TGTGCCTGGAGTGTACGGCGGGAGAGCACAGATACGCAGTATTTT. As protein: CAWSVRRESTDTQYF.

This chain links TRBV18 with TRBJ2-3; 9 nucleotides agree with TRBD2. The CDR3 totals 17 residues. V was clipped by 2 bases and J by 2 bases; unmatched bases: 8. CDR1 is KGHSH, CDR2 LQKENI, per germline. CDR3 coding DNA: TGTGCCAGCTCACCATCGGTTAGCGGGAGTCACACAGATACGCAGTATTTT. It is translated as CASSPSVSGSHTDTQYF.

The rearrangement links TRBV29-1 to TRBJ2-5; 8 bases map to TRBD1. CDR3 length equals 16 residues. The V segment lost 5 bases and the J segment 1 base; nucleotides outside the gene matches: 12. Germline loops: CDR1 SQVTM, CDR2 ANQGSEA. The CDR3 DNA is TGCAGCGTTAGGCTCATGTGGGGACAGGTCCAAGAGACCCAGTACTTC. It translates to CSVRLMWGQVQETQYF.

V and J are TRBV29-1 and TRBJ1-1, with 9 bases identical to TRBD1. The CDR3 loop spans 12 amino acids. Germline V gene lookup returns CDR1 SQVTM and CDR2 ANQGSEA. The junction had 2 bases not matched to a gene; V was cut back by 6 bases and J by 3 bases. DNA for the CDR3: TGCAGCGTATGGACAGGGGACACTGAAGCTTTCTTT. This codes for CSVWTGDTEAFF.

This chain connects TRBV6-5 to TRBJ2-2, with D possibly being TRBD1 (5 bases). Germline V gene sequence: CDR1 MNHEY, CDR2 SVGAGI. Trimming stripped 8 bases from V and 6 bases from J, with 10 bases between. The CDR3 consists of 12 residues. The CDR3 sequence: CASSGISGELFF. DNA of the CDR3: TGTGCCAGCTCAGGGATTTCCGGGGAGCTGTTTTTT.

The genes are TRBV6-4 and TRBJ1-1; 7 bases match TRBD1. With V trimmed by 2 bases and J by 3 bases, 3 bases remained unmatched. Germline-derived CDR1 and CDR2 are MRHNA and SNTAGT. The CDR3 loop spans 14 amino acids. CDR3 bases: TGTGCCAGCAGTGACACTGACAGGGACACTGAAGCTTTCTTT. Its translation: CASSDTDRDTEAFF.

The rearrangement joins TRBV24-1 to TRBJ2-7; 7 bases agree with TRBD1. The CDR3 consists of 13 residues. The germline V gene has CDR1 KGHDR and CDR2 SFDVKD. V was pared by 4 bases and J by 7 bases, with 6 bases of the junction left unmatched. The CDR3 DNA reads TGTGCCACCAGTGACGTACAGGGGTTTGAGCAGTACTTC. It codes for CATSDVQGFEQYF.

The chain employs TRBV3-1 (or the pseudogene TRBV3-2) and TRBJ1-3; the D is unclear. Germline CDR1 and CDR2: LGHDT and YNNKEL (reference sequence). With 3 bases removed from V and 0 bases from J, the gap between germline ends came to 12 bases. This CDR3 contains 16 residues. The DNA of the CDR3 is TGTGCCAGCAGCCACCTCGGGTTTAGCTCTGGAAACACCATATATTTT. Translating it yields CASSHLGFSSGNTIYF.

The chain recombines TRBV7-2 with TRBJ2-1, with 8 bases identical to TRBD2. The J segment lost 7 bases and the V segment lost 8 bases, leaving 19 bases of the junction unmatched. Germline CDR1 SGHTA, CDR2 FQGNSA. The CDR3 is made up of 17 amino acids. CDR3 sequence (DNA): TGTGCCAGCGAGCCCGGGACTAGTACCATAGGGGGTAATGAGCAGTTCTTC. Its translation: CASEPGTSTIGGNEQFF.

The CDR3 loop is CASSGGQLNTEAFF. The CDR3 nucleotides are TGCGCCAGCAGCGGCGGACAGTTGAACACTGAAGCTTTCTTT. V and J are TRBV5-1 and TRBJ1-1; possibly TRBD1 for D (6 bases). CDR1 and CDR2 (germline): SGHRS, YFSETQ. V was cut by 4 bases and J by 0 bases, with 10 bases left in between. The CDR3 is 14 residues long.

This clone occurred once. The chain links TRBV5-6 to TRBJ1-4, with D possibly TRBD1 on 6 matching bases. Trimming removed 5 bases at V and 11 bases at J, with 19 bases between. Germline V gene sequence: CDR1 SGHDT, CDR2 YYEEEE. The CDR3 totals 14 residues. In DNA, the CDR3 is TGTGCCAGCAGTCAGGGACATTTGAGGCAGAAACTGTTTTTT. Its translation is CASSQGHLRQKLFF.

The rearrangement links TRBV10-2 to TRBJ2-7; 10 bases line up with TRBD1. This CDR3 region has 17 residues. V shed 6 bases and J 2 bases; nucleotides not matched to a gene: 13. Germline V gene lookup returns CDR1 WSHSY and CDR2 SAAADI. CDR3 in DNA: TGCGCCAGCAGCCCTATAACCGGGACAGGGGCGCCCTACGAGCAGTACGTC. The encoded protein is CASSPITGTGAPYEQYV.

This clone appeared a single time. This rearrangement joins TRBV5-4 to TRBJ2-7; the D gene could be TRBD1 or TRBD2 (6 bases each). Trimming left V 4 bases short and J 2 bases short, with 16 bases between. The CDR3 is 15 residues long. Germline CDR1 reads SGHNT; CDR2 reads YYREEE (reference sequence). CDR3 region: CASSLGGQHTYEQYF. Written as DNA, the CDR3 is TGTGCCAGCAGCCTGGGAGGACAGCACACCTACGAGCAGTACTTC. Combining the CDR3 with reference TRBV5-4 and TRBJ2-7 gives the whole variable domain ETGVTQSPTHLIKTRGQQVTLRCSSQSGHNTVSWYQQALGQGPQFIFQYYREEENGRGNFPPRFSGLQFPNYSSELNVNALELDDSALYLCASSLGGQHTYEQYFGPGTRLTVT.

The V and J genes are TRBV6-4 and TRBJ2-1; D perhaps matches TRBD2 (6 bases). The V gene lost 3 bases and the J gene lost 3 bases, with 12 bases spanning the gap. CDR1 MRHNA and CDR2 SNTAGT come from the germline V gene. The CDR3 is 15 amino acids. Here the CDR3 reads CASSEGASVYNEQFF. The CDR3 nucleotides read TGTGCCAGCAGTGAGGGAGCTAGCGTCTACAATGAGCAGTTCTTC.

V gene TRBV3-1 (or the pseudogene TRBV3-2) combines with J gene TRBJ1-2; TRBD1 agrees at 9 bases. V shed 4 bases, J shed 5 bases, and the junction held 11 bases outside the gene matches. Germline lookup yields CDR1 LGHDT and CDR2 YNNKEL (reference sequence). There are 16 residues in the CDR3. CDR3 in DNA: TGTGCCAGCAGCCGCTCAGAGGACAGGGGCAAGTATGGCTACACCTTC. Its protein product is CASSRSEDRGKYGYTF.

This clone occurred a few times. The chain couples TRBV5-1 to TRBJ2-2; D call uncertain. Trimming cost V 0 bases and J 1 base, with 4 bases left between them. The CDR3 has 14 residues. Looked up from germline, CDR1 is SGHRS and CDR2 is YFSETQ. The CDR3 loop is CASSLDGNTGELFF. CDR3 nucleotides: TGCGCCAGCAGCTTGGACGGGAACACCGGGGAGCTGTTTTTT.

The chain has TRBV27 and TRBJ1-2; D possibly corresponds to TRBD1 (6 bases). Germline CDR1 is MNHEY and CDR2 is SMNVEV (reference sequence). V lost 6 bases to trimming and J lost 6 bases, with 17 bases between them. This CDR3 comprises 14 residues. The CDR3 is CASSHGGAPHGYTF. CDR3 DNA sequence: TGTGCCAGCAGCCACGGGGGGGCGCCGCATGGCTACACCTTC.

The V and J genes are TRBV9 and TRBJ2-1; tentative D call: TRBD2 (6 bases). Germline V gene data show CDR1 as SGDLS and CDR2 as YYNGEE. The CDR3 contains 16 residues. The germline V and J ends were trimmed by 2 bases and 5 bases, with 17 bases remaining between them. The CDR3 DNA sequence: TGTGCCAGCAGCGTTCTAAAGGGACTCCTCAACAATGAGCAGTTCTTC. It codes for CASSVLKGLLNNEQFF.

Concerning this clone: The same CDR3 also results from other DNA sequences found in this sample. CDR3 coding DNA: TGTGCCAGCAGCTTGCGGACAGACTATGGCTACACCTTC. Translated: CASSLRTDYGYTF. V gene TRBV5-4 combines with J gene TRBJ1-2, with D tentatively TRBD1 (6 bases). CDR3 size: 13 residues. Germline V gene sequence: CDR1 SGHNT, CDR2 YYREEE (reference sequence). Trimming left V 1 base short and J 3 bases short, with 7 bases between.

DNA for the CDR3: TGTGCCAGTATGTCCGGGGGGCTGGTGGAGGAAAAACTGTTTTTT. This gives the protein CASMSGGLVEEKLFF. The chain joins TRBV19 to TRBJ1-4; tentatively, D is TRBD1 (6 bases). The CDR3 length is 15 residues. V gave up 7 bases and J gave up 8 bases, with 20 bases separating them. The germline gives CDR1 LNHDA, CDR2 SQIVND (reference sequence). The complete variable domain, with remaining parts taken from reference TRBV19 and TRBJ1-4, reads DGGITQSPKYLFRKEGQNVTLSCEQNLNHDAMYWYRQDPGQGLRLIYYSQIVNDFQKGDIAEGYSVSREKKESFPLTVTSAQKNPTAFYLCASMSGGLVEEKLFFGSGTQLSVL.

About this clone itself: Other DNA sequences in the sample encode the same CDR3. The chain uses TRBV18 and TRBJ1-2, with D maybe TRBD1 (6 bases). Germline CDR1 KGHSH, CDR2 LQKENI. This CDR3 is built from 13 residues. The V and J ends lost 2 bases and 4 bases respectively, with 8 bases between them. CDR3 bases: TGTGCCAGCTCACCAACAGGGACCTATGGCTACACCTTC. Protein product: CASSPTGTYGYTF. The entire variable domain, with the rest obtained from reference TRBV18 and TRBJ1-2, is as follows: NAGVMQNPRHLVRRRGQEARLRCSPMKGHSHVYWYRQLPEEGLKFMVYLQKENIIDESGMPKERFSAEFPKEGPSILRIQQVVRGDSAAYFCASSPTGTYGYTFGSGTRLTVV.

This chain joins TRBV12-3 or TRBV12-4 and TRBJ1-2, with D hard to call. CDR3 length equals 13 residues. V was shortened by 2 bases and J by 4 bases, with 8 bases between the two germline ends. CDR3: CASSLRQAYGYTF. Here the CDR3 DNA reads TGTGCCAGCAGTTTACGTCAGGCCTATGGCTACACCTTC.

The chain employs TRBV28 and TRBJ2-2; 9 bases are a match to TRBD2. Losses at the gene ends were 6 bases for V and 4 bases for J; bases not matched to a gene: 18. Germline CDR1 is MDHEN and CDR2 is SYDVKM. This CDR3 region has 19 residues. The DNA of the CDR3 is TGTGCCAGCAGCCCCAGGTTAGGGGCGGGGGGGCGTGGCACCGGGGAGCTGTTTTTT. Protein: CASSPRLGAGGRGTGELFF.

The V gene is TRBV11-2, the J gene TRBJ2-7, with a possible D match to TRBD1 (6 bases). Trimming pared 0 bases from V and 6 bases from J, leaving 12 bases between. Looked up from germline, CDR1 is SGHAT and CDR2 is FQNNGV. The CDR3 covers 14 residues. The CDR3, as DNA: TGTGCCAGCAGCTTAGAGCCATGGGGGCCCGAGCAGTACTTC. The encoded protein is CASSLEPWGPEQYF. Looking up the rest from reference TRBV11-2 and TRBJ2-7 gives the full variable domain: EAGVAQSPRYKIIEKRQSVAFWCNPISGHATLYWYQQILGQGPKLLIQFQNNGVVDDSQLPKDRFSAERLKGVDSTLKIQPAKLEDSAVYLCASSLEPWGPEQYFGPGTRLTVT.

This chain links TRBV5-6 with TRBJ2-1; D might be TRBD1 (6 bases). Germline lookup yields CDR1 SGHDT and CDR2 YYEEEE. The V end lost 5 bases, the J end lost 4 bases, and 19 bases lay between the germline ends. The CDR3 consists of 16 residues. This CDR3 reads CASSLYGTLSYNEQFF. CDR3 DNA: TGTGCCAGCAGTTTGTACGGGACACTGTCTTACAATGAGCAGTTCTTC. Looking up the rest from reference TRBV5-6 and TRBJ2-1 gives the full variable domain: DAGVTQSPTHLIKTRGQQVTLRCSPKSGHDTVSWYQQALGQGPQFIFQYYEEEERQRGNFPDRFSGHQFPNYSSELNVNALLLGDSALYLCASSLYGTLSYNEQFFGPGTRLTVL.

The V gene is TRBV5-1, the J gene TRBJ1-3; D gene ambiguous. V lost 0 bases and J lost 0, with 10 bases in between. CDR1 and CDR2 from the germline V gene are SGHRS and YFSETQ. The CDR3 consists of 16 residues. CDR3 amino acids: CASSLDLAHSGNTIYF. In DNA form, the CDR3 reads TGCGCCAGCAGCTTGGATCTAGCCCACTCTGGAAACACCATATATTTT.

In DNA form, the CDR3 reads TGTGCCAGCAGCTTTTTGGCTAGCGCAGCGTACAATGAGCAGTTCTTC. Translating gives CASSFLASAAYNEQFF. The genes are TRBV7-6 and TRBJ2-1, with TRBD2 as a possible D gene (6 bases). The CDR3 has 16 residues. The V end lost 3 bases, the J end lost 4 bases, and 16 bases lay between the germline ends. Germline V gene sequence: CDR1 SGHVS, CDR2 FNYEAQ.

The rearrangement links TRBV18 to TRBJ1-1, with D possibly TRBD1 on 5 matching bases. CDR1 and CDR2 from the germline V gene are KGHSH and LQKENI. Between the trimmed V and J ends, which lost 4 bases and 7 bases, there was a span of 7 bases. CDR3 size: 11 residues. CDR3 protein: CASSQDIEAFF. In DNA, the CDR3 is TGTGCCAGCTCACAGGACATTGAAGCTTTCTTT.